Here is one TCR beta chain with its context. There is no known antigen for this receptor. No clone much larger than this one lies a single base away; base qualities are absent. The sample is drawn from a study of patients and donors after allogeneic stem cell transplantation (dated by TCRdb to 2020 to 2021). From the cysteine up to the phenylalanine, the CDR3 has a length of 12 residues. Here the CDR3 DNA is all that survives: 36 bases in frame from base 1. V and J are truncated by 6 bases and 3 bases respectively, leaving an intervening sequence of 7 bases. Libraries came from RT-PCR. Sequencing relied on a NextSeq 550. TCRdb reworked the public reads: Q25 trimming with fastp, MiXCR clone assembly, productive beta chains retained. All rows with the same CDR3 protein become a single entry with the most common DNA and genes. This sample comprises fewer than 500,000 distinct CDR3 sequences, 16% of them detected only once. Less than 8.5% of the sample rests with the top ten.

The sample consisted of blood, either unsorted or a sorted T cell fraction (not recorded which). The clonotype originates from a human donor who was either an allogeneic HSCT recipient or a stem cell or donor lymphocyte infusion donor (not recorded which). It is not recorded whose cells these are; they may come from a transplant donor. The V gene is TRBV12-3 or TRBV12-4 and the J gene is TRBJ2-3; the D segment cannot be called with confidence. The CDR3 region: CASSSQTDTQYF. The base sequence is TGTGCCAGCAGCTCTCAAACAGATACGCAGTATTTT.